This T cell receptor beta chain comes out of a study of cytomegalovirus exposure and HLA in healthy donors. Whole-study findings and limits: Researchers reported in a later analysis that a missense DCLRE1C variant was tied to TCR beta V- and J-gene trimming. In terms of immune exposure information, only CMV serostatus was available.

Use of 60 Vbeta and 13 Jbeta primers characterized the PCR. Here immunoSEQ multiplex PCR was the method, and the copy in TCRdb shows in-frame clones only, minus some. This sample has roughly 100,000 clones, with under 80% found just once. This CDR3 contains 17 residues. J lost 7 bases, V lost 6 bases, and 19 bases had no gene match. Germline V gene sequence: CDR1 MNHEY, CDR2 SMNVEV (reference sequence). Remarks on this clone: No antigen is known for it.

The sequenced sample was PBMCs. V is TRBV27 and J is TRBJ1-2; 8 nucleotides line up with TRBD1. The TCR comes from a man aged 55 to 70 in good health and CMV-seronegative. CDR3 region: CASRRYPPGQGFGGYTF. CDR3 bases: TGTGCCAGCAGGAGGTACCCCCCCGGACAGGGTTTTGGTGGCTACACCTTC.